The present T cell receptor beta chain was sequenced within a study of blood T cells in healthy people across ages. General observations from the study: Naive CD4+ cells and diversity were both higher in long-lived donors than in aged donors. Across samples, TCR beta diversity tracked strongly with naive T cell percentage.

This clonotype appeared a few times. The target antigen is unknown. Total RNA, at least 6 micrograms per sample, was extracted from PBMCs. A sample-barcoded 5' primer and a J-beta primer mix were used in a second PCR of roughly 7 to 11 cycles. TCRdb recomputed calls from the 5' RACE reads with MiXCR, one row per CDR3 protein. The table shows about 500,000 distinct CDR3 sequences, with approximately 25% occurring only once. The CDR3 contains 16 residues. V lost 4 bases and J 1 base, leaving 12 bases between the germline ends. Germline-derived CDR1 and CDR2 are SGDLS and YYNGEE. The data also belong to a second study, concerning T cells of mothers and their children. As reported in that work: There were over 9 million TCR beta CDR3 reads from each mother and several million from each child.

Sequenced input: blood. The rearrangement links TRBV9 to TRBJ1-6; unclear D gene. The receptor was derived from a boy aged 5-17 years in good health. CDR3 sequence: CASSSAERSYNSPLHF. CDR3 bases: TGTGCCAGCAGCTCAGCAGAGCGTTCCTATAATTCACCCCTCCACTTT.